The entry below gives a single TCR beta chain sequence along with its context. These data originate in a study of T-cell reconstitution after alpha-beta-depleted transplantation in children. Trimming removed 1 base from V and 6 bases from J; junction bases left unmatched: 7. In germline, CDR1 is DFQATT, CDR2 SNEGSKA (reference sequence). This CDR3 region has 15 residues. The authors prepared the TCRbeta library with unique molecular identifiers. In TCRdb, the PCR reads were re-called with MiXCR into one record per CDR3 protein. The data hold some 520,000 distinct CDR3 sequences, with roughly 33% observed a single time.

The sample was PBMCs from the stem cell graft donor, taken from the stem cell graft. The rearrangement joins TRBV20-1 to TRBJ2-2, with 8 bases matching TRBD2. This TCR derives from a human donor who donated a stem cell graft to a child with aplastic anemia. CDR3 protein: CSARVPGLDAGELFF. CDR3 nucleotide sequence: TGCAGTGCTAGAGTCCCGGGACTAGATGCCGGGGAGCTGTTTTTT.